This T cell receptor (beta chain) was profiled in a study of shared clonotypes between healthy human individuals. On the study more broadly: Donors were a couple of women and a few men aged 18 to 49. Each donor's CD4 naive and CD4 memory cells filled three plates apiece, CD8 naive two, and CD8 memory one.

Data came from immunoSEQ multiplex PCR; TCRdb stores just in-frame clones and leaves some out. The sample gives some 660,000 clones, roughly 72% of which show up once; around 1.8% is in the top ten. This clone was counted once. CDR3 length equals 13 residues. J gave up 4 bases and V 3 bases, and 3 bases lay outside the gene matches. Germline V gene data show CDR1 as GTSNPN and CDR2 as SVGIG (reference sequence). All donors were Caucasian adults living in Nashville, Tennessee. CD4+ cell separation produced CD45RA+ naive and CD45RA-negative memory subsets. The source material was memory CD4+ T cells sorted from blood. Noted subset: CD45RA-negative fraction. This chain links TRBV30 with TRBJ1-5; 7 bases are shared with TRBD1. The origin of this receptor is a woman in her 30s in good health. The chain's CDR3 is CAWSIQGNQPQHF. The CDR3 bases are TGTGCCTGGAGCATACAGGGGAATCAGCCCCAGCATTTT.